The entry that follows covers one TCR beta chain sequence. Its specificity is not known. Then a second PCR, running about 6 to 11 cycles, was carried out with a sample-barcoded 5' primer and a J-beta primer mix. All cDNA molecules were each tagged by a template-switch adaptor with 12 random nucleotides. TCRdb used MiXCR to reprocess the 5' RACE reads, holding one entry per CDR3 protein. The sample lists about 1.8 million distinct CDR3 sequences; just under 50% were seen once. This CDR3 region has 13 residues. The V and J ends lost 5 bases and 7 bases respectively, with 12 bases between them. Per the germline V gene, CDR1 is MNHEY and CDR2 is SVGAGI. This record comes from a study of blood T cells in healthy people across ages. The overall study: For every two T cells, template switching captured about one barcoded beta molecule.

Extraction yielded at least 6 micrograms of total RNA per sample. Study-level results: As naive T cell percentage varied, TCR beta diversity correlated strongly with it.

The genes are TRBV6-5 and TRBJ2-4; D might be TRBD1 or TRBD2, each matching 5 bases. The sequenced material came from blood. This receptor was identified in a woman between 35 and 50 years old in good health. The CDR3 sequence is CASSDPGTNIQYF. Here the CDR3 DNA reads TGTGCCAGCAGTGACCCAGGGACGAACATTCAGTACTTC.